The 32 T cell receptor beta chains presented below share a single source sample, sequenced in a study of shared clonotypes between healthy human individuals. Some clones are missing from TCRdb's copy, which holds only in-frame ones; the method was immunoSEQ multiplex PCR. The sample contains 1.4 million or so clones, 97% to 99% of which appear only once. The sample comprised naive CD4+ T cells sorted from blood. Subset: CD45RA+ positively selected. Every receptor here comes from a young man in good health.

A single count supports this clone. CDR3 amino acids: CASSVQGDPPRYF. In nucleotides, the CDR3 is TGTGCCAGCAGCGTCCAAGGGGACCCCCCACGGTACTTC. The V and J genes are TRBV9 and TRBJ2-5; D assignment may be TRBD1 or TRBD2 (5 bases each). CDR1 is SGDLS, CDR2 YYNGEE, per germline. V gave up 2 bases and J gave up 13 bases, with 18 bases separating them. This CDR3 has 13 amino acids. The variable domain in full, with the rest retrieved from reference TRBV9 and TRBJ2-5, is DSGVTQTPKHLITATGQRVTLRCSPRSGDLSVYWYQQSLDQGLQFLIQYYNGEERAKGNILERFSAQQFPDLHSELNLSSLELGDSALYFCASSVQGDPPRYFGPGTRLLVL.

This clone was picked up one time. The chain uses TRBV7-5 and TRBJ2-1; TRBD1 is the table's D call and was not checked against the DNA. TRBV7-5 constitutes a pseudogene. The CDR3 is 11 residues long. CDR3 sequence (DNA): TGTGCCAGAAGCCTCTGGGCTGAGCAGTTCTTC. It translates to CARSLWAEQFF.

The V call is TRBV18, the J call TRBJ2-5; D possibly matches TRBD1 or TRBD2 (5 bases each). Trimming removed 3 bases from V and 5 bases from J, with 19 bases in between. The CDR3 extends over 16 amino acids. Germline CDR1 and CDR2: KGHSH and LQKENI. The CDR3 spells CASSPTGGPLGETQYF. The CDR3 DNA reads TGTGCCAGCTCACCCACTGGGGGACCGCTGGGGGAGACCCAGTACTTC.

This clone was counted a few times. In the same sample, other DNA sequences code for this CDR3. This chain uses TRBV18 with TRBJ2-7, with 10 bases identical to TRBD1. The germline CDR1 and CDR2 sequences are KGHSH and LQKENI. Unmatched junction bases numbered 2, after V lost 0 bases and J lost 3 bases. This CDR3 contains 15 residues. The CDR3 loop is CASSPPGQGNYEQYF. The DNA of the CDR3 is TGTGCCAGCTCACCACCGGGACAGGGGAACTACGAGCAGTACTTC. The full variable domain, in which reference TRBV18 and TRBJ2-7 provide the parts outside the CDR3, is NAGVMQNPRHLVRRRGQEARLRCSPMKGHSHVYWYRQLPEEGLKFMVYLQKENIIDESGMPKERFSAEFPKEGPSILRIQQVVRGDSAAYFCASSPPGQGNYEQYFGPGTRLTVT.

V is TRBV29-1 and J is TRBJ2-3; the D gene could be TRBD1 or TRBD2 (5 bases each). Trimming stripped 5 bases from V and 2 bases from J, with 17 bases between. Per the germline V gene, CDR1 is SQVTM and CDR2 is ANQGSEA. The length of the CDR3 is 15 residues. The CDR3 nucleotides read TGCAGCGTTAACCGGGAAGCAGGGTTCACAGATACGCAGTATTTT. Residues: CSVNREAGFTDTQYF.

V gene TRBV19 combines with J gene TRBJ2-3; 10 nucleotides agree with TRBD2. Trimming removed 3 bases from V and 3 bases from J; junction bases left unmatched: 3. Germline values: CDR1 LNHDA, CDR2 SQIVND (reference sequence). CDR3 length equals 15 residues. The CDR3 DNA follows: TGTGCCAGTAGTATTGGGACTAGCGAGACAGATACGCAGTATTTT. As protein: CASSIGTSETDTQYF.

The CDR3 loop is CASSQDRGGTQYF. The CDR3 DNA follows: TGTGCCAGCAGCCAGGACAGGGGTGGGACCCAGTACTTC. The chain combines TRBV6-5 with TRBJ2-5, with 9 bases that match TRBD1. The junction had 6 bases not matched to a gene; V was cut back by 6 bases and J by 7 bases. The germline V gene has CDR1 MNHEY and CDR2 SVGAGI. The CDR3 spans 13 residues.

This chain links TRBV7-2 with TRBJ2-7; tentatively, D is TRBD2 (6 bases). Germline V lookup: CDR1 SGHTA, CDR2 FQGNSA. The CDR3 has 14 residues. V was shortened by 7 bases and J by 7 bases, with 20 bases between the two germline ends. The CDR3, as DNA: TGTGCCAGCAAAGAGCGGGCAACCCGAAAAGAGCAGTACTTC. Translation gives CASKERATRKEQYF.

As for this clone: At the DNA level, this CDR3 is encoded by other sequences in the same sample as well. The rearrangement uses TRBV28 and TRBJ1-1, with TRBD1 identical over 8 bases. The germline V gene encodes CDR1 MDHEN and CDR2 SYDVKM. This CDR3 contains 14 residues. J lost 5 bases, V lost 5 bases, and 7 bases had no gene match. In DNA form, the CDR3 reads TGTGCCAGCAGTCTGGACAGGGTGAGAACTGAAGCTTTCTTT. It is translated as CASSLDRVRTEAFF.

This sequence joins TRBV27 and TRBJ2-1; D is ambiguous. Germline CDR1 reads MNHEY; CDR2 reads SMNVEV (reference sequence). The CDR3 has 14 residues. V was trimmed by 8 bases and J by 6 bases, leaving 17 bases between them. The CDR3 is CASRPSHTANEQFF. CDR3 DNA: TGTGCCAGCCGTCCATCTCACACAGCCAATGAGCAGTTCTTC.

Only one count was recorded for this clone. V is TRBV9 and J is TRBJ2-3; a possible D gene is TRBD1 (6 bases). Trimming removed 3 bases from V and 0 bases from J, with 11 bases in between. The germline CDR1 and CDR2 sequences are SGDLS and YYNGEE. The CDR3 runs 15 residues. CDR3 in DNA: TGTGCCAGCAGCGAGGACAGACGTAGCACAGATACGCAGTATTTT. As protein: CASSEDRRSTDTQYF.

The V call is TRBV5-5, the J call TRBJ2-2; D is uncertain. Germline values: CDR1 SGHKS, CDR2 YYEKEE (reference sequence). The CDR3 extends over 14 amino acids. Trimming cost V 0 bases and J 5 bases, with 8 bases left between them. The CDR3 loop is CASSLAPFTGELFF. In DNA, the CDR3 is TGTGCCAGCAGCTTGGCCCCCTTTACCGGGGAGCTGTTTTTT.

With regard to this clone: The same CDR3 also results from other DNA sequences found in this sample. The chain is built from TRBV7-6 and TRBJ2-5; no clear D gene. With 2 bases removed from V and 5 bases from J, the gap between germline ends came to 3 bases. The V gene's germline CDR1 is SGHVS and CDR2 FNYEAQ. The CDR3 is made up of 11 amino acids. The CDR3 coding sequence is TGTGCCAGCAGCTTAACTGAGACCCAGTACTTC. Protein sequence: CASSLTETQYF.

This sequence joins TRBV27 and TRBJ2-2; D may correspond to TRBD1 or TRBD2 (5 bases each). CDR3 length equals 14 residues. The V and J ends lost 5 bases and 6 bases respectively, with 13 bases between them. CDR1 is MNHEY, CDR2 SMNVEV, per germline (reference sequence). The CDR3 loop reads CASSRDRVAGELFF. CDR3 DNA: TGTGCCAGCAGTAGGGACCGCGTAGCCGGGGAGCTGTTTTTT.

The rearrangement links TRBV28 to TRBJ2-7, with a possible D match to TRBD1 (6 bases). There are 12 residues in the CDR3. Trimming took 2 bases from V and 6 from J, leaving 8 bases between them. Per the germline V gene, CDR1 is MDHEN and CDR2 is SYDVKM. The CDR3: CASSLTGTEQYF. The CDR3 DNA follows: TGTGCCAGCAGTTTAACAGGGACCGAGCAGTACTTC.

V and J are TRBV5-4 and TRBJ2-3; D is ambiguous. The V gene's germline CDR1 is SGHNT and CDR2 YYREEE (reference sequence). This CDR3 is built from 15 residues. The V end was cut by 1 base, the J end by 0 bases, with 9 bases between. The CDR3 sequence: CASSLSHSSTDTQYF. The CDR3 region has the DNA TGTGCCAGCAGCTTGTCACATTCTAGCACAGATACGCAGTATTTT.

V gene TRBV5-1 combines with J gene TRBJ1-1; TRBD1 might be the D (5 bases). This CDR3 comprises 15 residues. The ends were cut back, 0 bases at V and 1 base at J, with 10 bases in the middle. Germline lookup yields CDR1 SGHRS and CDR2 YFSETQ. CDR3 coding DNA: TGCGCCAGCAGCTTGGCCCCAGGGACGAACACTGAAGCTTTCTTT. It is translated as CASSLAPGTNTEAFF.

The V gene is TRBV11-2, the J gene TRBJ2-1; 8 nucleotides line up with TRBD2. This CDR3 comprises 14 residues. V gave up 4 bases and J gave up 9 bases; unmatched junction bases: 8. Germline assignment: CDR1 SGHAT and CDR2 FQNNGV. The CDR3, as DNA: TGTGCCAGCAGCTCGGGGACTAGTGTCGGTGAGCAGTTCTTC. It specifies CASSSGTSVGEQFF.

CDR3 bases: TGTGCCAGCAGCTTAGGCGGGAATAGCAATCATGATACGCAGTATTTT. The encoded protein is CASSLGGNSNHDTQYF. The chain links TRBV7-2 to TRBJ2-3; D is possibly TRBD2 (6 bases). CDR1 and CDR2 from the germline V gene are SGHTA and FQGNSA. The CDR3 length is 16 residues. Trimming stripped 1 base from V and 6 bases from J, with 17 bases between.

The chain has TRBV18 and TRBJ2-7; D not resolved. The germline gives CDR1 KGHSH, CDR2 LQKENI. Trimming took 4 bases from V and 1 from J, leaving 8 bases between them. The CDR3 consists of 13 residues. For the CDR3, the DNA is TGTGCCAGCTCACTTCCGGATTCCTACGAGCAGTACTTC. This translates into CASSLPDSYEQYF.

On this clone: The same CDR3 also results from other DNA sequences found in this sample. CDR3 amino acids: CASSSPSYEQYF. Written as DNA, the CDR3 is TGTGCCAGCAGTTCCCCCTCCTACGAGCAGTACTTC. V is TRBV28 and J is TRBJ2-7; no definite D call. Trimming stripped 4 bases from V and 0 bases from J, with 4 bases between. Germline V gives CDR1 MDHEN, CDR2 SYDVKM. The length of the CDR3 is 12 residues.

The table lists this clone with a count of one. V usage is TRBV6-1 and J usage is TRBJ1-5; D may be TRBD1 (5 bases). In germline, CDR1 is MNHNS, CDR2 SASEGT. This CDR3 comprises 14 residues. Trimming left V 7 bases short and J 6 bases short, with 16 bases between. CDR3 bases: TGTGCCAGCACCTCCCGGGGCGCCGGTCAGCCCCAGCATTTT. This sequence encodes CASTSRGAGQPQHF.

CDR3 nucleotides: TGTGCCAGCAGTCGCTTGGGGGTTAACTATGGCTACACCTTC. It yields the protein CASSRLGVNYGYTF. This chain connects TRBV28 to TRBJ1-2; possibly TRBD1 for D (5 bases). The CDR3 is 14 amino acids. CDR1 and CDR2 (germline): MDHEN, SYDVKM. The germline V and J ends were trimmed by 5 bases and 1 base, with 11 bases remaining between them.

Details on this clone: A junction boundary mismatches the germline segment, possibly from a read error. This chain joins TRBV11-2 and TRBJ2-1, with no clear D. The CDR3 extends over 14 amino acids. The V gene's germline CDR1 is SGHAT and CDR2 FQNNGV. This CDR3 is CASSLVSRLDEKFF. In DNA form, the CDR3 reads TGTGCCAGCAGCTTAGTGTCCCGCTTAGATGAGAAGTTCTTC.

The V gene is TRBV5-3, the J gene TRBJ1-2; D possibly corresponds to TRBD1 (5 bases). TRBV5-3 is reported as an ORF; its role is uncertain. The CDR3 runs to 13 residues. The V end was cut by 5 bases, the J end by 8 bases, with 16 bases between. CDR3 sequence: CARSSGLLQGYTF. The CDR3, as DNA: TGTGCCAGAAGTTCGGGACTGCTACAGGGCTACACCTTC.

J is TRBJ1-5 and V is TRBV28; D not resolved. The CDR3 has 15 amino acids. Trimming cost V 7 bases and J 9 bases, with 22 bases left between them. Germline V lookup: CDR1 MDHEN, CDR2 SYDVKM. CDR3 bases: TGTGCCAGCATTCGGCCGGAGGGAGCGGGCGGGCCCCAGCATTTT. Amino acids: CASIRPEGAGGPQHF.

The V gene is TRBV7-2, the J gene TRBJ2-7; D unclear. The germline CDR1 and CDR2 sequences are SGHTA and FQGNSA. This CDR3 has 11 residues. V was pared by 5 bases and J by 3 bases, with 5 bases between. CDR3 sequence: CASSPIYEQYF. In DNA form, the CDR3 reads TGTGCCAGCAGCCCCATCTACGAGCAGTACTTC.

The V and J genes are TRBV2 and TRBJ1-5; D uncertain. Per the germline V gene, CDR1 is SNHLY and CDR2 is FYNNEI. Trimming took off 6 bases at V and 0 bases at J, with 18 bases between the two ends. The CDR3 is made up of 17 amino acids. In DNA, the CDR3 is TGTGCCAGCAGGGAGGTCCCGGCCGTCTATAGCAATCAGCCCCAGCATTTT. It specifies CASREVPAVYSNQPQHF.

The chain is built from TRBV9 and TRBJ2-3, with TRBD1 as a possible D gene (6 bases). CDR3 length: 14 amino acids. Germline lookup yields CDR1 SGDLS and CDR2 YYNGEE. Trimming removed 3 bases at V and 1 base at J, with 9 bases between. This chain's CDR3 is CASSDRQGTDTQYF. In nucleotides, the CDR3 is TGTGCCAGCAGCGACCGACAGGGCACAGATACGCAGTATTTT.

V gene TRBV9 combines with J gene TRBJ2-1, with 9 positions matching TRBD2. This CDR3 has 18 amino acids. Germline loops: CDR1 SGDLS, CDR2 YYNGEE. V was pared by 1 base and J by 2 bases, with 10 bases of the junction left unmatched. DNA for the CDR3: TGTGCCAGCAGCGTAACGACTAGCGGACTTATACCCTACAATGAGCAGTTCTTC. It specifies CASSVTTSGLIPYNEQFF.

The chain has TRBV11-2 and TRBJ2-2, with 10 bases fitting TRBD1. V lost 5 bases, J lost 5 bases, and 8 bases stayed unmatched. The CDR3 sequence is 16 residues long. CDR1 and CDR2 (germline): SGHAT, FQNNGV. CDR3 amino acids: CASSLIRDRGTGELFF. In nucleotides, the CDR3 is TGTGCCAGCAGCCTGATCCGGGACAGGGGAACCGGGGAGCTGTTTTTT.

CDR3 coding DNA: TGTGCCAGCAGCCCTCTAGGGAACACCGGGGAGCTGTTTTTT. Protein: CASSPLGNTGELFF. J is TRBJ2-2 and V is TRBV7-9, with D unclear. CDR3 size: 14 residues. Trimming removed 5 bases from V and 1 base from J, with 8 bases in between. The germline V gene has CDR1 SEHNR and CDR2 FQNEAQ (reference sequence).